What follows are 26 T cell receptor beta chains derived from one specimen sequenced in a study of Ad26.COV2.S vaccination and SARS-CoV-2 variants. Indicated treatment: 15 to 20 received Ad26.COV2.S at low or high dose, single or two shots; about 5 received placebo; per-sample allocation not given. The investigators took samples on day 63 after the first vaccine or placebo injection. Assay: immunoSEQ multiplex PCR; the TCRdb copy retains only in-frame clones and omits some. The sample includes some 290,000 clones, roughly 84% of them seen just once. The specimen was peripheral blood, collected in a trial of Ad26.COV2.S vaccine versus placebo. The receptors shown here come from a person aged 18-65 years who received the Ad26.COV2.S COVID-19 vaccine or a placebo.

V gene TRBV18 combines with J gene TRBJ2-1, with D possibly being TRBD1 (6 bases). CDR3 length: 15 amino acids. Germline CDR1 is KGHSH and CDR2 is LQKENI. V lost 5 bases to trimming and J lost 0 bases, with 11 bases between them. The CDR3 region is CASSGTPSSYNEQFF. CDR3 DNA: TGTGCCAGCTCAGGGACACCAAGCTCCTACAATGAGCAGTTCTTC.

The V gene is TRBV2, the J gene TRBJ1-2; no reliable D call. The CDR3 sequence is 12 residues long. Per the germline V gene, CDR1 is SNHLY and CDR2 is FYNNEI. The V and J ends lost 4 bases and 8 bases respectively, with 11 bases between them. The CDR3 sequence: CASSVFQSGYTF. CDR3 nucleotide sequence: TGTGCCAGCAGTGTATTCCAGAGCGGCTACACCTTC.

The V and J genes are TRBV7-3 and TRBJ1-2; TRBD1 is a possible D gene (5 bases). From germline, CDR1 is SGHTA and CDR2 FQGTGA. With 0 bases removed from V and 4 bases from J, the gap between germline ends came to 12 bases. There are 15 residues in the CDR3. In nucleotides, the CDR3 is TGTGCCAGCAGCTTAACGTCAGGGCCGGCCTATGGCTACACCTTC. Residues: CASSLTSGPAYGYTF.

The rearrangement links TRBV5-4 to TRBJ2-7, with D tentatively TRBD1 (6 bases). Germline values: CDR1 SGHNT, CDR2 YYREEE (reference sequence). The ends were cut back, 4 bases at V and 3 bases at J, with 8 bases in the middle. This CDR3 is built from 12 residues. CDR3 residues: CASSARGYEQYF. CDR3 nucleotide sequence: TGTGCCAGCAGCGCCAGGGGCTACGAGCAGTACTTC.

This clone is a singleton in its sample. The CDR3 nucleotides are TGTGCCAGCAGCCCCCCCCGAGTAGGGAAGACCCAGTACTTC. It yields the protein CASSPPRVGKTQYF. The J gene is TRBJ2-5, the V gene TRBV7-6; D ambiguous. The CDR3 runs to 14 residues. Germline V gene data show CDR1 as SGHVS and CDR2 as FNYEAQ. The V end was cut by 5 bases, the J end by 6 bases, with 16 bases between.

This rearrangement joins TRBV7-6 to TRBJ2-5, with a tentative D call TRBD2 (6 bases). CDR3 length equals 17 residues. Trimming took off 4 bases at V and 0 bases at J, with 18 bases between the two ends. Germline lookup yields CDR1 SGHVS and CDR2 FNYEAQ. CDR3 in amino acids: CASSSSSAGRYQETQYF. The CDR3 DNA follows: TGTGCCAGCAGCTCCTCTTCGGCGGGGAGGTACCAAGAGACCCAGTACTTC.

The chain has TRBV2 and TRBJ1-2; 7 bases are a match to TRBD1. The CDR3 covers 15 residues. Germline V gives CDR1 SNHLY, CDR2 FYNNEI. V lost 2 bases and J lost 8; bases outside the gene matches: 11. CDR3 nucleotides: TGTGCCAGCAGTGAACAGGACAGGCCGGGGAGAGGCTACACCTTC. This sequence encodes CASSEQDRPGRGYTF.

The rearrangement links TRBV19 to TRBJ2-2, with 10 bases lining up with TRBD2. V dropped 7 bases and J dropped 2; count of bases not matched to a gene: 7. Germline CDR1 LNHDA, CDR2 SQIVND (reference sequence). The CDR3 length is 16 residues. CDR3 nucleotides: TGTGCCAGTAACCCTAGCGGGGGCGCAAACACCGGGGAGCTGTTTTTT. This sequence encodes CASNPSGGANTGELFF.

The chain joins TRBV2 to TRBJ2-5; no reliable D call. The CDR3 is made up of 17 amino acids. V dropped 0 bases and J dropped 5 bases, with 19 bases sitting between them. The germline CDR1 and CDR2 sequences are SNHLY and FYNNEI. The CDR3 DNA sequence: TGTGCCAGCAGTGAAGCTGTGCAGGTGACGCATGGGGAGACCCAGTACTTC. Its protein product is CASSEAVQVTHGETQYF.

The V and J genes are TRBV7-9 and TRBJ2-1, with 7 nucleotides matching TRBD2. The ends lost 2 bases at V and 8 bases at J; junction bases unmatched: 18. Germline CDR1 SEHNR, CDR2 FQNEAQ (reference sequence). CDR3 length: 18 amino acids. The CDR3 DNA sequence: TGTGCCAGCAGCTTATTCAAGGGGAGCGGGGCTGGTTCCCATGAGCAGTTCTTC. It yields the protein CASSLFKGSGAGSHEQFF.

This clone was counted only a few times. V is TRBV11-2 and J is TRBJ1-1, with D unclear. Looked up from germline, CDR1 is SGHAT and CDR2 is FQNNGV. V lost 1 base and J lost 12, with 12 bases in between. This CDR3 is built from 12 residues. The CDR3 spells CASSLGGLGPFF. The CDR3 DNA reads as TGTGCCAGCAGCTTAGGGGGTCTCGGGCCTTTCTTT.

The chain is built from TRBV20-1 and TRBJ2-7, with 8 nucleotides matching TRBD1. The CDR3 extends over 14 amino acids. V lost 3 bases, J lost 3 bases, and 7 bases stayed unmatched. Germline V gene lookup returns CDR1 DFQATT and CDR2 SNEGSKA (reference sequence). The CDR3 DNA reads TGCAGTGCTAGTGTAGGGACAGGCAACTACGAGCAGTACTTC. Its protein product is CSASVGTGNYEQYF.

This clone turned up a few times. V is TRBV5-4 and J is TRBJ2-3; TRBD2 matches 11 bases. This CDR3 contains 20 residues. Germline CDR1 reads SGHNT; CDR2 reads YYREEE (reference sequence). V dropped 0 bases and J dropped 4; count of bases not matched to a gene: 16. CDR3 in amino acids: CASSLAPGASGGPAADTQYF. Here the CDR3 DNA reads TGTGCCAGCAGCTTGGCCCCGGGTGCTAGCGGGGGGCCGGCGGCAGATACGCAGTATTTT.

CDR3 in amino acids: CASSQERDGSSYNEQFF. In DNA, the CDR3 is TGCGCCAGCAGCCAAGAAAGGGATGGGAGCTCCTACAATGAGCAGTTCTTC. The chain has TRBV4-3 and TRBJ2-1, with TRBD2 as a possible D gene (5 bases). CDR1 and CDR2 from the germline V gene are LGHNA and YSLEER. The CDR3 totals 17 residues. The ends were cut back, 0 bases at V and 0 bases at J, with 12 bases in the middle.

V and J are TRBV10-2 and TRBJ1-4, with TRBD1 matching over 8 bases. This CDR3 contains 17 residues. In germline, CDR1 is WSHSY, CDR2 SAAADI. Trimming took 0 bases from V and 3 from J; bases not matched to a gene: 6. Here the CDR3 reads CASSESRTGRANEKLFF. The CDR3, as DNA: TGCGCCAGCAGTGAGTCGAGGACAGGGAGAGCTAATGAAAAACTGTTTTTT.

The chain uses TRBV5-1 and TRBJ2-1; 8 bases fit TRBD2. The CDR3 spans 17 residues. V lost 0 bases, J lost 7 bases, and 12 bases stayed unmatched. The germline CDR1 and CDR2 sequences are SGHRS and YFSETQ. The CDR3 region has the DNA TGCGCCAGCAGCTTGGCCGGGCCGGGGGGGCCAGAAAATGAGCAGTTCTTC. It codes for CASSLAGPGGPENEQFF.

This clone was seen just once. The chain uses TRBV5-1 and TRBJ1-4, with D maybe TRBD1 (5 bases). Trimming shortened V by 4 bases and J by 8 bases, and 18 bases separated the two germline ends. CDR3 length: 15 amino acids. Germline CDR1 is SGHRS and CDR2 is YFSETQ. CDR3 loop: CASSRAGPEGEKLFF. The DNA of the CDR3 is TGCGCCAGCAGCAGAGCGGGGCCTGAGGGCGAAAAACTGTTTTTT.

The chain combines TRBV2 with TRBJ1-6; TRBD1 is a possible D gene (5 bases). Looked up from germline, CDR1 is SNHLY and CDR2 is FYNNEI. V was cut by 3 bases and J by 10 bases, with 13 bases left in between. This CDR3 is 14 amino acids long. The CDR3, as DNA: TGTGCCAGCAGTGATGGGGGGGGTGGATCACCCCTCCACTTT. It codes for CASSDGGGGSPLHF.

The DNA for the CDR3 is TGTGCCAGCTTAGGGCCGCGTAATGAAAAACTGTTTTTT. Protein product: CASLGPRNEKLFF. The rearrangement links TRBV7-9 to TRBJ1-4; D uncertain. The CDR3 length is 13 residues. Germline CDR1 and CDR2: SEHNR and FQNEAQ (reference sequence). Between the trimmed V and J ends, which lost 8 bases and 4 bases, there was a span of 11 bases. The whole variable domain, filled in from reference TRBV7-9 and TRBJ1-4, reads DTGVSQNPRHKITKRGQNVTFRCDPISEHNRLYWYRQTLGQGPEFLTYFQNEAQLEKSRLLSDRFSAERPKGSFSTLEIQRTEQGDSAMYLCASLGPRNEKLFFGSGTQLSVL.

This chain uses TRBV6-5 with TRBJ2-7, with 9 bases lining up with TRBD1. The length of the CDR3 is 13 residues. With 8 bases clipped from V and 5 bases from J, the junction kept 7 bases outside the gene matches. From germline, CDR1 is MNHEY and CDR2 SVGAGI. The CDR3 DNA follows: TGTGCCAGCTTTGACAGGGGGTTTAACGAGCAGTACTTC. Translation gives CASFDRGFNEQYF.

V is TRBV29-1 and J is TRBJ2-5; D is perhaps TRBD1 or TRBD2 (5 bases each). V lost 4 bases and J 2 bases, leaving 8 bases between the germline ends. The CDR3 loop spans 12 amino acids. Germline V gene lookup returns CDR1 SQVTM and CDR2 ANQGSEA. CDR3 nucleotide sequence: TGCAGCGTTGGGGGGAGACAAGAGACCCAGTACTTC. Residues: CSVGGRQETQYF. The variable domain in full, with the rest retrieved from reference TRBV29-1 and TRBJ2-5, is SAVISQKPSRDICQRGTSLTIQCQVDSQVTMMFWYRQQPGQSLTLIATANQGSEATYESGFVIDKFPISRPNLTFSTLTVSNMSPEDSSIYLCSVGGRQETQYFGPGTRLLVL.

The V and J genes are TRBV6-4 and TRBJ2-3; D is possibly TRBD1 (6 bases). Germline CDR1 and CDR2: MRHNA and SNTAGT. CDR3 length equals 17 residues. The V gene lost 6 bases and the J gene lost 2 bases, with 21 bases spanning the gap. The CDR3 protein is CASRMIDRPNLTDTQYF. CDR3 DNA sequence: TGTGCCAGCAGAATGATAGACAGGCCAAACCTCACAGATACGCAGTATTTT.

V usage is TRBV19 and J usage is TRBJ2-7; 8 bases fit TRBD1. This CDR3 region has 13 residues. V lost 7 bases, J lost 4 bases, and 6 bases stayed unmatched. Germline CDR1 is LNHDA and CDR2 is SQIVND (reference sequence). CDR3 nucleotides: TGTGCCAGTAAGGGACAGGTGGGTTACGAGCAGTACTTC. Translating it yields CASKGQVGYEQYF.

In its sample, this clone was seen once. V is TRBV6-5 and J is TRBJ1-2; D is unresolved. The V and J ends lost 2 bases and 0 bases respectively, with 7 bases between them. The germline V gene encodes CDR1 MNHEY and CDR2 SVGAGI. This CDR3 has 14 amino acids. CDR3: CASSYDRANYGYTF. The CDR3, as DNA: TGTGCCAGCAGTTACGATAGAGCTAACTATGGCTACACCTTC.

In its sample, this clone was seen many times. The chain uses TRBV7-2 and TRBJ2-2; possible D gene TRBD2, 6 bases. Germline V lookup: CDR1 SGHTA, CDR2 FQGNSA. V shed 5 bases and J shed 5 bases, with 21 bases lying between them. This CDR3 region has 17 residues. DNA for the CDR3: TGTGCCAGCAGCACCACCCCGGGGACTCTCATGACCGGGGAGCTGTTTTTT. It is translated as CASSTTPGTLMTGELFF.

In DNA, the CDR3 is TGTGCCTGGAGTGTACCCCCGCCAGGGATGCAGCCCCAGCATTTT. Amino acids: CAWSVPPPGMQPQHF. The chain couples TRBV30 to TRBJ1-5; TRBD1 is a possible D gene (5 bases). The germline V and J ends were trimmed by 0 bases and 7 bases, with 16 bases remaining between them. Germline V gene lookup returns CDR1 GTSNPN and CDR2 SVGIG (reference sequence). The length of the CDR3 is 15 residues.